These T cell receptor beta chains were read from a single sample in a study of patients and donors after allogeneic stem cell transplantation. TCRdb analysed the RT-PCR reads with MiXCR anew, one entry per CDR3 protein. The sample has more than 150,000 distinct CDR3 sequences; around 41% are singletons. Source material: blood, either unsorted or a sorted T cell fraction (not recorded which). These receptor sequences come from a human donor who was either an allogeneic HSCT recipient or a stem cell or donor lymphocyte infusion donor (not recorded which). It is not recorded whose cells these are; they may come from a transplant donor. Both conserved end residues are part of each CDR3. Each record gives: clone size, V gene, J gene, D gene, CDR3 DNA, CDR3 protein. A D gene is named only where the DNA matches it firmly. Only some rows state a clone size, as once, few, many or a class for expanded clones.

>-|TRBV5-1|TRBJ2-3|TRBD1
TGCGCCAGCAGCTTGAGGCAAACAGGGGCAGATACGCAGTATTTT
CASSLRQTGADTQYF
>once|TRBV5-1|TRBJ2-7|TRBD1
TGCGCCAGCAGAGACAGGGCGTACGAGCAGTACTTT
CASRDRAYEQYF
>-|TRBV9|TRBJ1-1|-
TGTGCCAGCAGCGTAGCTAGCTTTGGCAACACTGAAGCTTTCTTT
CASSVASFGNTEAFF
>-|TRBV5-1|TRBJ2-1|TRBD2
TGCGCCAGCAGCTTGGAAGCTAGCGGGACTTTCTCCTACAATGAGCAGTTCTTC
CASSLEASGTFSYNEQFF
>-|TRBV6-5|TRBJ2-1|-
TGTGCCAGCAACCCCGCCCGGGACGTCCGGGCAAATGAGCAGTTCTTC
CASNPARDVRANEQFF
>few|TRBV7-9|TRBJ1-2|-
TGTGCCAGCAGCTTAAAAGGGACGGAGGGCTACACCTTC
CASSLKGTEGYTF
>few|TRBV12-3/TRBV12-4|TRBJ1-1|-
TGTGCCAGCAGCCCCGGGGCTGCGAACACTGAAGCTTTCTTT
CASSPGAANTEAFF
>few|TRBV20-1|TRBJ2-2|TRBD2
TGCAGTGCTGACGGACTAGCGGGGACCGGGGAGCTGTTTTTT
CSADGLAGTGELFF
>-|TRBV18|TRBJ1-4|-
TGTGCCAGCTCGTCCCGTGGGGGAGATGAAAAACTGTTTTTT
CASSSRGGDEKLFF
>-|TRBV20-1|TRBJ2-7|-
TGCAGTGCTAGAGTGTCGGCCCCCTACGAGCAGTACTTC
CSARVSAPYEQYF
>-|TRBV5-1|TRBJ2-5|-
TGCACCAGCAGCTTGTCTGGGGAGACCCAGTACTTC
CTSSLSGETQYF
>many|TRBV5-1|TRBJ1-3|-
TGCGCCAGCAGCTTGGATTTGGGATCTGGAAACACCATATATTTT
CASSLDLGSGNTIYF
>few|TRBV2|TRBJ2-3|-
TGTGCCAGCAGTGAGCAGTATTTT
CASSEQYF
>-|TRBV12-3/TRBV12-4|TRBJ2-2|-
TGTGCCAGCAGTTTAGCTGCGCACACCGGGGAGCTGTTTTTT
CASSLAAHTGELFF
>few|TRBV7-9|TRBJ2-7|-
TGTGCCAGCAGCTTTAAAACGACAGGACGAACCTACGAGCAGTACTTC
CASSFKTTGRTYEQYF
>few|TRBV2|TRBJ2-1|TRBD2
TGTGCCAGCAGTGCGAGCGGGAGGCTATACAATGAGCAGTTCTTC
CASSASGRLYNEQFF
>-|TRBV6-1|TRBJ1-1|TRBD1
TGTGCCAGCAGTGAGACGGACAGGGTGAACACTGAAGCTTTCTTT
CASSETDRVNTEAFF
>-|TRBV6-5|TRBJ2-1|TRBD2
TGTGCCAGCAAGTGGGGACTAGCGGACAATGAGCAGTTCTTC
CASKWGLADNEQFF
>-|TRBV19|TRBJ2-6|-
TGTGCCAGTAGTCCAACCGGGATTCTTAGCTCTGGGGCCAACGTCCTGACTTTC
CASSPTGILSSGANVLTF
>few|TRBV2|TRBJ1-1|TRBD1
TGTGCCAGCAGTCTAGCGACCGGACAGGGGGCCTTCGCTGAAGCTTTCTTT
CASSLATGQGAFAEAFF
>few|TRBV6-5|TRBJ1-1|TRBD1
TGTGCCACGGGACAGGGGATTTTGGGCACTGAAGCTTTCTTT
CATGQGILGTEAFF
>few|TRBV28|TRBJ1-5|-
TGTGCCAGCAGTTCGACAGAAATTAGCAATCAGCCCCAGCATTTT
CASSSTEISNQPQHF
>-|TRBV5-1|TRBJ1-2|TRBD1
TGCGCCAGCAGCGCCGGACAGGTCTATGGCTACACCTTC
CASSAGQVYGYTF
>-|TRBV19|TRBJ2-2|TRBD1
TGTGCCAGTAGAGCACAGGGGGCGGCCGGGGAGCTGTTTTTT
CASRAQGAAGELFF
>-|TRBV30|TRBJ1-1|-
TGTGCCTGGAGTGGGGGCAGAATAGAAGCTTTCTTT
CAWSGGRIEAFF
>-|TRBV13|TRBJ2-3|TRBD2
TGTGCCAGCAGCTCCTTAGCGGGAGCCGTAGATACGCAGTATTTT
CASSSLAGAVDTQYF
>-|TRBV12-3/TRBV12-4|TRBJ1-4|-
TGTGCCAGCAGCGCAGGGGAGATTTGGGAAAAACTGTTTTTT
CASSAGEIWEKLFF
>-|TRBV5-1|TRBJ2-1|TRBD2
TGCGCCAGCAGCCGGTGGCTAGCGGGAATGAATGAGCAGTTCTTC
CASSRWLAGMNEQFF
>-|TRBV7-2|TRBJ2-3|-
TGTGCCAGCACCCAACAGGTTGGACCAGATACGCAGTATTTT
CASTQQVGPDTQYF
>-|TRBV27|TRBJ2-7|-
TGTGCCAGCAGATTAGTCGGCTACGAGCAGTACTTC
CASRLVGYEQYF
>few|TRBV27|TRBJ2-3|-
TGTGCCAGCAGTTTAGATCGCCTTTCGCAGTATTTT
CASSLDRLSQYF
>-|TRBV15|TRBJ1-3|-
TGTGCCACCAGCAGGGGTGACGGAAACACCATATATTTT
CATSRGDGNTIYF
>-|TRBV6-5|TRBJ1-2|-
TGTGCCAGCAGTCCCGTTTGGGGCGTAGACGGCTACACCTTC
CASSPVWGVDGYTF
>-|TRBV5-1|TRBJ1-6|-
TGCGCCAGCAGCTTGGGGGCACAGCAGAATTCACCCCTCCACTTT
CASSLGAQQNSPLHF
>-|TRBV7-9|TRBJ1-1|-
TGTGCCAGCAGCACCTCCCCAGGATTGAACACTGAAGCTTTCTTT
CASSTSPGLNTEAFF
>-|TRBV4-2|TRBJ1-1|-
TGTGCCAGCAGCCAAGATGGGCTTACTCAAGCTTTCTTT
CASSQDGLTQAFF
>few|TRBV12-3/TRBV12-4|TRBJ1-1|-
TGTGCCAGCAGCCGGTCGGGTGGAGAAGCTTTCTTT
CASSRSGGEAFF
>-|TRBV7-8|TRBJ1-5|TRBD1
TGTGCCAGCAGCTTAGCCCGCCGACAGGGGATCAATCAGCCCCAGCATTTT
CASSLARRQGINQPQHF
>-|TRBV3-1|TRBJ2-6|-
TGTGCCAGCAGCCAAGATCCCGCTGGGGCCAACGTCCTGACTTTC
CASSQDPAGANVLTF
>-|TRBV18|TRBJ1-2|TRBD1
TGTGCCAGCTCAACTGCTACAGGGGCTGAGCGGTATGGCTACACCTTC
CASSTATGAERYGYTF
>few|TRBV24-1|TRBJ1-5|TRBD1
TGTGCCACCAGTGCAGGGGGTAGCAATCAGCCCCAGCATTTT
CATSAGGSNQPQHF
>few|TRBV27|TRBJ1-4|-
TGTGCCAGCAGTTGGAGTGCAACTAATGAAAAACTGTTTTTT
CASSWSATNEKLFF
>-|TRBV6-5|TRBJ2-3|-
TGTGCCAGCAGACAAGGGGCCAGGGGCACAGATACGCAGTATTTT
CASRQGARGTDTQYF
>few|TRBV20-1|TRBJ2-1|-
TGCAGTGCTAACCAGCGGAGCTCCTACAATGAGCAGTTCTTC
CSANQRSSYNEQFF
>-|TRBV6-5|TRBJ2-3|-
TGTGCCAGCAGTCTAGAGGGGGGCACAGATACGCAGTATTTT
CASSLEGGTDTQYF
>-|TRBV9|TRBJ1-1|TRBD1
TGTGCCAGCAGCCCAGGGACAGGGCGGAATGAAGCTTTCTTT
CASSPGTGRNEAFF
>-|TRBV14|TRBJ2-7|TRBD2
TGTGCCAGCAGCCAATATTTCGGGACTAGCTCCCACGAGCAGTACTTC
CASSQYFGTSSHEQYF
>-|TRBV4-3|TRBJ2-3|TRBD2
TGCGCCAGCAGCCAACCGGATTCTGGACTAGCGGGAGTTCCAGATACGCAGTATTTT
CASSQPDSGLAGVPDTQYF
>few|TRBV12-3/TRBV12-4|TRBJ1-6|-
TGTGCCAGCAGTTTAATTTCGGCGGGGGCAGGGAGGTATTCACCCCTCCACTTT
CASSLISAGAGRYSPLHF
>-|TRBV5-1|TRBJ1-1|-
TGCGCCAGCAGGATCGAGGGTCCACTGAACACTGAAGCTTTCTTT
CASRIEGPLNTEAFF
>-|TRBV7-2|TRBJ2-5|-
TGTGCCAGCAGCTTTGGGCAATACAATTTAGAGACCCAGTACTTC
CASSFGQYNLETQYF
>-|TRBV10-3|TRBJ2-2|-
TGTGCCATCAGTGGGGTACTGGGAGTCACCGGGGAGCTGTTTTTT
CAISGVLGVTGELFF
>many|TRBV28|TRBJ1-5|TRBD1
TGTGCCAGCAGCCCCGGGACAGTCAATCAGCCCCAGCATTTT
CASSPGTVNQPQHF